This T cell receptor beta chain was observed in a study of blood T cell repertoires in COVID-19. As originally analysed: Researchers report that nucleated cell counts were estimated from reference gene primer amplification. Assay used: immunoSEQ multiplex PCR; TCRdb lists only in-frame clones, some missing. For V, J and clone size, that table is used; D and trimming come from the DNA. The table includes 53,000 or so clones, roughly 85% detected once. With 0 bases removed from V and 0 bases from J, the gap between germline ends came to 14 bases. The CDR3 runs to 17 residues. The germline CDR1 and CDR2 sequences are KGHSY and FQNENV.

The clonotype comes from a man aged 60 to 75 with acute or convalescent COVID-19. Sequenced input: peripheral blood. The chain carries TRBV16 and TRBJ1-1, with D tentatively TRBD1 (6 bases). Here the CDR3 reads CASSQSLWTEMNTEAFF. CDR3 DNA: TGTGCCAGCAGCCAATCCCTTTGGACAGAGATGAACACTGAAGCTTTCTTT.